This TCR beta chain was observed in a study of blood T cells in healthy people across ages (dated by TCRdb to between 2015 and 2016). Describing the broader study: In model experiments, template switching captured roughly one uniquely barcoded TCR beta cDNA molecule for every two T cells. The study measured age-related changes in TCR beta repertoire diversity using deep sequencing normalized with unique cDNA molecular identifiers. Four age groups were formed from the donors: young (average 16 years), middle-aged (approximately 41), aged (roughly 56) and long-lived (about 75). To avoid experimental bias, donors of different ages were spread randomly across the sequencing lanes. For two donors (one aged 18 to 29 and one aged 80 or older), the study analyzed two additional independent replicas of 1 million unique cDNA reads from the same blood draw. What the study reported, not specific to this receptor: A strong correlation was found between observed TCR beta diversity and the percentage of naive T cells measured by flow cytometry. Because profiling used bulk unsorted PBMCs, naive and antigen-experienced compartments could not be compared conclusively. Compared with the aged group, the long-lived group had more naive CD4+ T cells, fewer expanded clones and increased TCR diversity, suggesting age selection. As age increased, observed TCR beta diversity per million T cells dropped in a roughly linear way, and a significant reduction was already evident by age around 41. Because the CMV infection status of the donors was unknown, age-related changes in expanded clonotypes may potentially have been confounded. Estimates of total diversity from one million sequenced T cells were regarded as lower bounds and underestimates.

With respect to this clonotype: There is no known antigen for this receptor. No base-level quality is on record; no much larger clone is a single base apart.

The donors were about 40 Caucasian individuals from Russia, aged 6 to 90 years, who were systemically healthy. Roughly 10 milliliters of peripheral blood were drawn from each donor into EDTA-treated Vacutainer tubes. Ficoll-Paque density-gradient centrifugation was used to isolate PBMCs, with at least 6.5 million obtained per sample. Trizol reagent was used to extract total RNA from the PBMCs, yielding at least 6 micrograms per sample. For every donor, an aliquot of PBMCs went through flow cytometry to measure the percentages of naive CD45RAhigh/CD27high T cells. V has 2 bases trimmed and J has 5 bases trimmed; junction bases matching no gene number 7. Taken from the germline V gene, the CDR1 and CDR2 loops are MNHEY and SVGAGI. The CDR3 sequence holds 17 residues, the cysteine and phenylalanine included. The entry retains the CDR3 DNA only, 51 bases that are in frame from base 1. The library was generated by 5' RACE. Sequencing was carried out with an Illumina HiSeq 2500. The second PCR ran for about 6 to 12 cycles and used a J-beta primer mix along with a sample-barcoded 5' primer. A template-switch 5' adaptor carrying 12 random nucleotides introduced a unique molecular identifier onto each TCR beta cDNA molecule. Each sample yielded at least 2.5 million CDR3-containing paired-end reads. All of the RNA was converted into first-strand cDNA using the Mint cDNA synthesis kit, with a TRBC-specific oligonucleotide serving as the primer. Following uracil-DNA glycosylase treatment, a first 18-cycle PCR with universal primers M1SS and BC2_uni_R was performed on all cDNA. The study's processing was this. Normalization of each sample was performed by random selection of 1 million high-quality reads, each carrying a distinct molecular identifier. Instead of being binned into consensus sequences, reads that shared molecular identifiers were thrown out. MiTCR, with a Q25 quality threshold and the strictest error-elimination algorithm, was used for CDR3 identification, clonotype clustering and error correction. A nonparametric unseen species model with Euler transformation was used to estimate a lower bound on total TCR beta diversity. TCRdb's own reprocessing of the public reads used fastp at Q25 and MiXCR and kept productive beta chains. All rows with the same CDR3 protein become a single entry with the most common DNA and genes. These V and J calls originate from TCRdb's pipeline instead of the authors' own analysis. In all, the sample holds 780,000 or so distinct CDR3 sequences, and about 48% of those were seen once. The ten top clones hold under 50% of the sample.

The TCR sequence derives from a man older than 75 in good health. In this chain, TRBV6-5 is recombined with TRBJ2-1; 12 central nucleotides agree with TRBD1. The sample comprised blood. The CDR3 reads as follows: CASSYGTGGFTNNEQFF. In nucleotides, the sequence is TGTGCCAGCAGTTACGGGACAGGGGGCTTTACAAACAATGAGCAGTTCTTC.